What follows are 25 T cell receptor beta chains derived from one specimen sequenced in a study of T cell responses to AZD1222 COVID-19 vaccine. Only in-frame clones appear in the TCRdb table, and some are missing; sequencing was by immunoSEQ multiplex PCR. The sample lists tens of thousands of clones, around 80% occurring once. The specimen was peripheral blood, collected on day 0 of AZD1222 vaccination. The origin of the receptors is an adult in good health.

CDR3 sequence reads: CASSLGTLTDTQYF. The CDR3 DNA follows: TGTGCCAGCAGCTTAGGGACCTTGACAGATACGCAGTATTTT. The rearrangement joins TRBV7-2 to TRBJ2-3; D call uncertain. CDR3 length equals 14 residues. Germline V CDR1 and CDR2: SGHTA, FQGNSA. Trimming removed 1 base at V and 3 bases at J, with 8 bases between.

The chain is built from TRBV29-1 and TRBJ2-2; 11 nucleotides match TRBD2. In germline, CDR1 is SQVTM, CDR2 ANQGSEA. V shed 7 bases, J shed 3 bases, and the junction held 10 bases outside the gene matches. The CDR3 is 16 residues long. CDR3 DNA sequence: TGCAGCGCCCGGGGACTAGCGGAGGGATACACCGGGGAGCTGTTTTTT. Its protein is CSARGLAEGYTGELFF.

This clone showed up just a few times. This sequence joins TRBV12-3 or TRBV12-4 and TRBJ1-1; D ambiguous. CDR3 size: 11 residues. The V end was cut by 9 bases, the J end by 6 bases, with 11 bases between. The CDR3 spells CASLSRSEAFF. For the CDR3, the DNA is TGTGCCAGTTTAAGCAGATCTGAAGCTTTCTTT.

This chain uses TRBV5-1 with TRBJ1-1; D gene unclear. Per the germline V gene, CDR1 is SGHRS and CDR2 is YFSETQ. V lost 2 bases to trimming and J lost 6 bases, with 8 bases between them. This CDR3 is 12 amino acids long. CDR3 loop: CASSFLGAEAFF. CDR3 nucleotides: TGCGCCAGCAGCTTTTTGGGAGCTGAAGCTTTCTTT.

The chain joins TRBV12-2 to TRBJ1-2; the D call TRBD1 from the table was never checked on the DNA. TRBV12-2 is a pseudogene segment. This CDR3 region has 15 residues. The CDR3, as DNA: TGTGCAAGTCGCTTAATGTGGCCAGGGGTGCATGGCTACACCTTC. Residues: CASRLMWPGVHGYTF.

The chain has TRBV11-1 and TRBJ2-5; D is undetermined. This CDR3 spans 12 amino acids. Germline values: CDR1 SGHAT, CDR2 FQDESV (reference sequence). Trimming stripped 8 bases from V and 3 bases from J, with 10 bases between. CDR3 nucleotide sequence: TGTGCCAGCGTAGGCACGAAAGAGACCCAGTACTTC. Its translation is CASVGTKETQYF.

The CDR3 is CSVGTFVSYNEQFF. The CDR3 coding sequence is TGCAGCGTCGGGACCTTCGTCTCCTACAATGAGCAGTTCTTC. The chain uses TRBV29-1 and TRBJ2-1; D may be TRBD1 or TRBD2 (5 bases each). From germline, CDR1 is SQVTM and CDR2 ANQGSEA. The CDR3 contains 14 residues. V was shortened by 6 bases and J by 0 bases, with 12 bases between the two germline ends.

The rearrangement uses TRBV4-2 and TRBJ2-1; D is undetermined. Germline V gene data show CDR1 as LGHNA and CDR2 as YNFKEQ. This CDR3 comprises 13 residues. V shed 2 bases and J shed 4 bases, with 6 bases lying between them. The DNA for the CDR3 is TGTGCCAGCAGCCAATTTGGTTACAATGAGCAGTTCTTC. Amino acids: CASSQFGYNEQFF.

The rearrangement joins TRBV3-1 (or the pseudogene TRBV3-2) to TRBJ1-4; 7 bases fit TRBD1. The CDR3 contains 17 residues. J lost 9 bases, V lost 2 bases, and 15 bases had no gene match. The germline CDR1 and CDR2 sequences are LGHDT and YNNKEL (reference sequence). Here the CDR3 reads CASSQTPRGTISKKLFF. As DNA, the CDR3 is TGTGCCAGCAGCCAAACCCCCAGGGGGACAATATCCAAAAAACTGTTTTTT.

This sequence joins TRBV4-1 and TRBJ1-1; D is uncertain. Germline-derived CDR1 and CDR2 are MGHRA and YSYEKL. V was clipped by 1 base and J by 2 bases, with 8 bases between them. This CDR3 has 14 amino acids. The CDR3 DNA reads TGCGCCAGCAGCCAAGGGGGAGTTAACACTGAAGCTTTCTTT. Encoded protein: CASSQGGVNTEAFF.

The V call is TRBV18, the J call TRBJ1-4; D is undetermined. The V gene's germline CDR1 is KGHSH and CDR2 LQKENI. The CDR3 contains 16 residues. V shed 4 bases and J shed 3 bases, with 15 bases lying between them. CDR3 in DNA: TGTGCCAGCTCACTCGGTACGGGGAATTCTAATGAAAAACTGTTTTTT. Its translation is CASSLGTGNSNEKLFF.

V is TRBV2 and J is TRBJ1-4; tentatively, D is TRBD1 (6 bases). The germline V gene encodes CDR1 SNHLY and CDR2 FYNNEI. The V gene lost 9 bases and the J gene lost 3 bases, with 14 bases spanning the gap. CDR3 length: 14 amino acids. CDR3 loop: CASSGAPANEKLFF. CDR3 coding DNA: TGTGCCAGTTCAGGGGCCCCAGCTAATGAAAAACTGTTTTTT. Combining the CDR3 with reference TRBV2 and TRBJ1-4 gives the whole variable domain EPEVTQTPSHQVTQMGQEVILRCVPISNHLYFYWYRQILGQKVEFLVSFYNNEISEKSEIFDDQFSVERPDGSNFTLKIRSTKLEDSAMYFCASSGAPANEKLFFGSGTQLSVL.

The rearrangement joins TRBV30 to TRBJ2-3, with 10 bases lining up with TRBD2. The V gene end was trimmed by 4 bases and the J gene end by 2 bases; junction bases not matched to a gene: 6. Per germline, CDR1 GTSNPN and CDR2 SVGIG (reference sequence). CDR3 length equals 15 residues. DNA for the CDR3: TGTGCCTGGACCGTAAGCGGGAGGGACACAGATACGCAGTATTTT. Translated: CAWTVSGRDTDTQYF.

The rearrangement uses TRBV10-3 and TRBJ2-7; TRBD2 might be the D (6 bases). Deletions cut 10 bases from V and 3 bases from J, with 10 bases between. Germline lookup yields CDR1 ENHRY and CDR2 SYGVKD. The CDR3 consists of 11 residues. In DNA, the CDR3 is TGTGCCACGACTAGAAACTACGAGCAGTACTTC. Protein: CATTRNYEQYF.

The rearrangement joins TRBV9 to TRBJ1-1, with D uncertain. CDR1 and CDR2 (germline): SGDLS, YYNGEE. The CDR3 loop spans 20 amino acids. V was pared by 6 bases and J by 0 bases, with 30 bases between. The CDR3 loop is CASTRTHVDPKGFLNTEAFF. CDR3 sequence (DNA): TGTGCCAGCACCAGGACTCACGTGGACCCCAAGGGTTTCCTGAACACTGAAGCTTTCTTT.

This rearrangement joins TRBV5-4 to TRBJ1-1; D perhaps matches TRBD1 (5 bases). Germline values: CDR1 SGHNT, CDR2 YYREEE (reference sequence). The CDR3 length is 13 residues. V lost 2 bases to trimming and J lost 4 bases, with 9 bases between them. The CDR3: CASSFRVATEAFF. The CDR3 nucleotides read TGTGCCAGCAGCTTCAGGGTGGCCACTGAAGCTTTCTTT.

This chain connects TRBV5-1 to TRBJ1-1; no firm D call. The CDR3 is made up of 18 amino acids. V was pared by 5 bases and J by 4 bases, with 27 bases between. Germline values: CDR1 SGHRS, CDR2 YFSETQ. The CDR3 loop is CASSSNAVEVDRSTEAFF. The CDR3 coding sequence is TGCGCCAGCAGTTCCAACGCAGTAGAAGTGGACCGGAGCACTGAAGCTTTCTTT.

This chain joins TRBV28 and TRBJ1-1; no definite D call. The ends were cut back, 2 bases at V and 9 bases at J, with 10 bases in the middle. Germline-derived CDR1 and CDR2 are MDHEN and SYDVKM. The CDR3 spans 12 residues. CDR3 DNA sequence: TGTGCCAGCAGTTTAGTCTGGAACCAAGCTTTCTTT. Translated: CASSLVWNQAFF.

The CDR3 bases are TGTGCCAGCAGTGAAAAACTGTCAGGGGATGAAAAACTGTTTTTT. This translates into CASSEKLSGDEKLFF. The chain has TRBV6-1 and TRBJ1-4; a possible D gene is TRBD1 (6 bases). The germline CDR1 and CDR2 sequences are MNHNS and SASEGT. Deletions cut 2 bases from V and 6 bases from J, with 13 bases between. The CDR3 has 15 amino acids.

This chain uses TRBV7-3 with TRBJ2-1; 9 bases are a match to TRBD2. V lost 4 bases to trimming and J lost 5 bases; unmatched junction nucleotides: 9. CDR3 size: 16 residues. Germline values: CDR1 SGHTA, CDR2 FQGTGA. CDR3 region: CASSSPSGMGNNEQFF. CDR3 sequence (DNA): TGTGCCAGCAGCTCCCCTAGCGGGATGGGCAACAATGAGCAGTTCTTC.

The DNA for the CDR3 is TGTGCCAGCAGCCAGCGGCGGGGGGTCCAAGAGACCCAGTACTTC. This gives the protein CASSQRRGVQETQYF. The chain links TRBV5-4 to TRBJ2-5; 8 bases fit TRBD2. Trimming took 4 bases from V and 1 from J; bases not matched to a gene: 6. This CDR3 is built from 15 residues. Germline CDR1 reads SGHNT; CDR2 reads YYREEE (reference sequence). Drawing the rest from reference TRBV5-4 and TRBJ2-5, the complete variable domain is ETGVTQSPTHLIKTRGQQVTLRCSSQSGHNTVSWYQQALGQGPQFIFQYYREEENGRGNFPPRFSGLQFPNYSSELNVNALELDDSALYLCASSQRRGVQETQYFGPGTRLLVL.

The chain couples TRBV2 to TRBJ2-2; D is possibly TRBD1 or TRBD2 (5 bases each). The CDR3 loop spans 17 amino acids. Trimming left V 6 bases short and J 0 bases short, with 17 bases between. The germline V gene encodes CDR1 SNHLY and CDR2 FYNNEI. CDR3 nucleotides: TGTGCCAGCAGCGGGGACGGTAGAATTGCGAACACCGGGGAGCTGTTTTTT. Encoded protein: CASSGDGRIANTGELFF.

V and J are TRBV5-6 and TRBJ2-1, with unresolved D. The CDR3 has 13 residues. Germline V gene data show CDR1 as SGHDT and CDR2 as YYEEEE. Trimming left V 1 base short and J 4 bases short, with 6 bases between. The CDR3 reads CASSLRLYNEQFF. As DNA, the CDR3 is TGTGCCAGCAGCTTGCGTTTATACAATGAGCAGTTCTTC.

This chain links TRBV30 with TRBJ2-7; 8 nucleotides align to TRBD1. The V and J ends lost 5 bases and 3 bases, in that order; junction bases with no gene match: 3. Germline CDR1 reads GTSNPN; CDR2 reads SVGIG (reference sequence). The CDR3 loop spans 12 amino acids. CDR3 nucleotide sequence: TGTGCCTGGGCCGGACAGGGCTACGAGCAGTACTTC. Translating gives CAWAGQGYEQYF.

In the case of this clone: Mismatch with germline at one junction end may stem from a read error. The CDR3 spells CASSLGGSPLHF. The CDR3 DNA follows: TGTGCCAGCAGCTTAGGGGGCTCACCCCTCCACTTT. The V and J genes are TRBV12-3 or TRBV12-4 and TRBJ1-6; the match to TRBD1 covers 7 bases. The length of the CDR3 is 12 residues.